These 19 T cell receptor beta chains came from one sample sequenced in a study of blood T cells in healthy people across ages. PCR was performed a second time for roughly 7 to 11 cycles using a sample-barcoded 5' primer and a J-beta primer mix. TCRdb processed the 5' RACE reads anew with MiXCR; each CDR3 protein has one entry. The sample has about 680,000 distinct CDR3 sequences; about half are singletons. The specimen was blood. These receptors came from a woman aged 55-69 years in good health.

This clonotype was recorded a few times. The V gene is TRBV20-1, the J gene TRBJ2-7, with TRBD2 matching over 12 bases. This CDR3 comprises 14 residues. CDR1 is DFQATT and CDR2 is SNEGSKA in the germline V gene (reference sequence). The junction had 3 bases not matched to a gene; V was cut back by 6 bases and J by 0 bases. CDR3 DNA sequence: TGCAGTGCCCCGACTAGCGGGAGCTCCTACGAGCAGTACTTC. It translates to CSAPTSGSSYEQYF.

This clonotype was counted only a few times. CDR3 bases: TGTGCCAGCAGTACTAGCGGGAGCTCCTACGAGCAGTACTTC. Translation: CASSTSGSSYEQYF. The V call is TRBV28, the J call TRBJ2-7, with 11 bases lining up with TRBD2. Germline V CDR1 and CDR2: MDHEN, SYDVKM. V was clipped by 5 bases and J by 0 bases; unmatched bases: 0. This CDR3 is built from 14 residues.

The gene calls are TRBV2 and TRBJ1-4; 7 bases are a match to TRBD1. This CDR3 spans 14 amino acids. Per the germline V gene, CDR1 is SNHLY and CDR2 is FYNNEI. V shed 6 bases and J 6 bases; nucleotides not matched to a gene: 7. The CDR3 region is CASSALGTDEKLFF. Written as DNA, the CDR3 is TGTGCCAGCAGCGCCCTCGGGACAGATGAAAAACTGTTTTTT.

The CDR3 loop reads CASGGTGTRLETQYF. DNA for the CDR3: TGTGCCAGCGGGGGGACAGGTACAAGATTGGAGACCCAGTACTTC. This rearrangement joins TRBV2 to TRBJ2-7, with 8 bases matching TRBD1. The J call may be wrong; the DNA end is better matched by TRBJ2-5. The CDR3 extends over 15 amino acids. The germline V gene has CDR1 SNHLY and CDR2 FYNNEI.

The chain couples TRBV5-5 to TRBJ1-2; D gene unclear. This CDR3 comprises 13 residues. The germline CDR1 and CDR2 sequences are SGHKS and YYEKEE (reference sequence). Trimming took off 3 bases at V and 8 bases at J, with 14 bases between the two ends. The CDR3 reads CASSWERKGGYTF. DNA of the CDR3: TGTGCCAGCAGCTGGGAAAGGAAGGGCGGCTACACCTTC.

V and J are TRBV3-1 and TRBJ2-1; 11 bases are shared with TRBD2. Germline V lookup: CDR1 LGHDT, CDR2 YNNKEL (reference sequence). V shed 0 bases and J 0 bases; nucleotides not matched to a gene: 13. There are 21 residues in the CDR3. The CDR3 is CASSQDRSGLAVRSSYNEQFF. Here the CDR3 DNA reads TGTGCCAGCAGCCAAGATCGTTCGGGACTAGCGGTCCGGAGCTCCTACAATGAGCAGTTCTTC.

In the case of this clonotype: This sequence may be a read error, since a much larger clone differs from it by one base. The chain uses TRBV20-1 and TRBJ2-7; 8 bases agree with TRBD1. This CDR3 is 15 amino acids long. Trimming cost V 5 bases and J 2 bases; bases outside gene matches: 11. Germline assignment: CDR1 DFQATT and CDR2 SNEGSKA (reference sequence). The CDR3 is CSAADRGSTPYEQYF. DNA for the CDR3: TGCAGTGCTGCTGACAGGGGTTCGACCCCCTACGAGCAGTACTTC.

This clonotype appeared a few times. This may stem from a read error, because a much larger clone lies one nucleotide away. The rearrangement links TRBV12-3 or TRBV12-4 to TRBJ1-2; TRBD1 is a possible D gene (6 bases). The CDR3 consists of 16 residues. V lost 5 bases and J 1 base, leaving 17 bases between the germline ends. CDR3 loop: CASSLITGSNNYGYTF. In DNA form, the CDR3 reads TGTGCCAGCAGTCTTATCACAGGGAGTAATAACTATGGCTACACCTTC.

The chain employs TRBV7-9 and TRBJ2-3; D unresolved. Germline V gene lookup returns CDR1 SEHNR and CDR2 FQNEAQ (reference sequence). Trimming shortened V by 5 bases and J by 2 bases, and 11 bases separated the two germline ends. CDR3 length: 14 amino acids. CDR3 DNA: TGTGCCAGCAGCAGGGAAGGCACCACAGATACGCAGTATTTT. It encodes CASSREGTTDTQYF.

This clonotype has a handful of counts. A much larger clone sits a single nucleotide away, making a read error possible. The V gene is TRBV3-1, the J gene TRBJ2-1; 9 nucleotides align to TRBD1. Germline V lookup: CDR1 LGHDT, CDR2 YNNKEL (reference sequence). J was trimmed by 3 bases and V by 0 bases; bases with no gene match: 3. This CDR3 is 16 amino acids long. The CDR3 region is CASSQDRDRVYNEQFF. CDR3 bases: TGTGCCAGCAGCCAAGATCGGGACAGGGTCTACAATGAGCAGTTCTTC.

In its sample, this clonotype was seen a few times. The genes are TRBV7-6 and TRBJ2-7; 9 bases are shared with TRBD1. The CDR3 totals 14 residues. Germline CDR1 is SGHVS and CDR2 is FNYEAQ. V lost 5 bases and J lost 3; bases outside the gene matches: 5. The CDR3 DNA follows: TGTGCCAGCAGCGAGGACAGGGGCCACTACGAGCAGTACTTC. Its translation: CASSEDRGHYEQYF.

The chain joins TRBV29-1 to TRBJ1-2, with TRBD1 matching over 7 bases. The CDR3 runs 14 residues. V gave up 2 bases and J gave up 4 bases; unmatched junction bases: 7. CDR1 and CDR2 (germline): SQVTM, ANQGSEA. Here the CDR3 reads CSVEKAPGGYGYTF. The CDR3 coding sequence is TGCAGCGTTGAAAAGGCTCCAGGGGGCTATGGCTACACCTTC. Full variable domain (missing parts from reference TRBV29-1 and TRBJ1-2): SAVISQKPSRDICQRGTSLTIQCQVDSQVTMMFWYRQQPGQSLTLIATANQGSEATYESGFVIDKFPISRPNLTFSTLTVSNMSPEDSSIYLCSVEKAPGGYGYTFGSGTRLTVV.

This sequence joins TRBV29-1 and TRBJ2-3; TRBD2 matches at 9 bases. Germline V lookup: CDR1 SQVTM, CDR2 ANQGSEA. With 2 bases clipped from V and 0 bases from J, the junction kept 12 bases outside the gene matches. This CDR3 has 18 amino acids. CDR3 amino acids: CSVEKQPPGLASTDTQYF. DNA of the CDR3: TGCAGCGTTGAAAAACAGCCTCCGGGACTAGCAAGCACAGATACGCAGTATTTT.

The chain uses TRBV28 and TRBJ1-1; D perhaps matches TRBD1 (6 bases). CDR3 length: 16 residues. V was cut by 4 bases and J by 5 bases, with 20 bases left in between. Germline CDR1 MDHEN, CDR2 SYDVKM. The CDR3 here is CASSSPLGAWETEAFF. The CDR3 nucleotides are TGTGCCAGCAGTTCCCCCCTGGGGGCATGGGAGACTGAAGCTTTCTTT.

V gene TRBV24-1 combines with J gene TRBJ2-7; 12 bases map to TRBD2. The V and J ends lost 6 bases and 7 bases, in that order; junction bases with no gene match: 15. Germline CDR1 KGHDR, CDR2 SFDVKD. This CDR3 is 17 amino acids long. The CDR3 region has the DNA TGTGCCACCAGTCCTAGCGGGAGGGCCGGGGTATACAATGAGCAGTACTTC. This codes for CATSPSGRAGVYNEQYF.

The chain couples TRBV28 to TRBJ2-1; 14 bases fit TRBD2. The CDR3 covers 20 residues. The germline gives CDR1 MDHEN, CDR2 SYDVKM. J was trimmed by 0 bases and V by 5 bases; bases with no gene match: 12. This chain's CDR3 is CASSPWTSGRRGLSYNEQFF. The CDR3 coding sequence is TGTGCCAGCAGTCCCTGGACTAGCGGGAGGAGGGGCCTCTCCTACAATGAGCAGTTCTTC.

This clonotype was seen a handful of times. The chain couples TRBV7-2 to TRBJ2-1; 9 nucleotides agree with TRBD2. CDR3 length equals 15 residues. V shed 0 bases, J shed 10 bases, and the junction held 7 bases outside the gene matches. CDR1 SGHTA and CDR2 FQGNSA come from the germline V gene. The CDR3, as DNA: TGTGCCAGCAGCTTAGCAGTCGGCGGGAGGGACGAGCAGTTCTTC. As protein: CASSLAVGGRDEQFF.

The chain combines TRBV9 with TRBJ2-5; D may be TRBD2 (6 bases). Germline CDR1 reads SGDLS; CDR2 reads YYNGEE. V was clipped by 3 bases and J by 2 bases, with 17 bases between them. The CDR3 spans 16 residues. CDR3 nucleotide sequence: TGTGCCAGCAGCGCTTCGGGTTATAGCGGTCAAGAGACCCAGTACTTC. Translating gives CASSASGYSGQETQYF.

The V call is TRBV5-4, the J call TRBJ2-7; TRBD1 matches 10 bases. This CDR3 is 14 amino acids long. V lost 3 bases and J lost 2; bases outside the gene matches: 2. In germline, CDR1 is SGHNT, CDR2 YYREEE (reference sequence). Written as DNA, the CDR3 is TGTGCCAGCAGCTGGGGGACAGGGGCCTACGAGCAGTACTTC. Its translation: CASSWGTGAYEQYF.